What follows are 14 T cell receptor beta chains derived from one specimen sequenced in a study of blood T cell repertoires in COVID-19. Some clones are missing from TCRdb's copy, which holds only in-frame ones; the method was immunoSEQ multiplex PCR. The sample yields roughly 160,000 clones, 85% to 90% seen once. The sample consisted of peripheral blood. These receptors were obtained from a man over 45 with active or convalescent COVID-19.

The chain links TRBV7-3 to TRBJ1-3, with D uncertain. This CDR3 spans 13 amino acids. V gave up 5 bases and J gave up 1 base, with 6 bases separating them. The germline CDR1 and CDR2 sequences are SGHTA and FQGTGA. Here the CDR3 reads CASSTVSGNTIYF. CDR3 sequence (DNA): TGTGCCAGCAGCACAGTATCTGGAAACACCATATATTTT.

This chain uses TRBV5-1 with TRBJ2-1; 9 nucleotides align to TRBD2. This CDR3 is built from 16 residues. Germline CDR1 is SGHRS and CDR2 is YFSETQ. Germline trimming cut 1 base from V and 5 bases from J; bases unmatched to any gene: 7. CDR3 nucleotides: TGCGCCAGCAGCTTGACCTGGGCGGGGGGGAACAATGAGCAGTTCTTC. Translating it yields CASSLTWAGGNNEQFF.

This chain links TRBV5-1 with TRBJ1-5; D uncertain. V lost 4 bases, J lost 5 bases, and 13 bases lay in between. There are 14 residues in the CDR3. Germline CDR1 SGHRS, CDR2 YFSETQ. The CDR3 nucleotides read TGCGCCAGCAGCCCCAATAGTGTGGATCAGCCCCAGCATTTT. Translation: CASSPNSVDQPQHF. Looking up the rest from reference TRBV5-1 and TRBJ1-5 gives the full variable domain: KAGVTQTPRYLIKTRGQQVTLSCSPISGHRSVSWYQQTPGQGLQFLFEYFSETQRNKGNFPGRFSGRQFSNSRSEMNVSTLELGDSALYLCASSPNSVDQPQHFGDGTRLSIL.

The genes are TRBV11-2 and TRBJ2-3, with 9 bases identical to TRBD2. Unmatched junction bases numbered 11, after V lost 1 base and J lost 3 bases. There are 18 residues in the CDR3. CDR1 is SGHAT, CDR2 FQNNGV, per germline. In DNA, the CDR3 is TGTGCCAGCAGCTTAGGATTTAGCGGGGGATGGAGTACAGATACGCAGTATTTT. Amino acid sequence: CASSLGFSGGWSTDTQYF.

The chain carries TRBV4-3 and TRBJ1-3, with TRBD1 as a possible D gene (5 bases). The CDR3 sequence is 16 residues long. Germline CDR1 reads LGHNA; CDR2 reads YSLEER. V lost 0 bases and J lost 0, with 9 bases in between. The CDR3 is CASSQESGHSGNTIYF. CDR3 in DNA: TGCGCCAGCAGCCAAGAATCAGGGCACTCTGGAAACACCATATATTTT.

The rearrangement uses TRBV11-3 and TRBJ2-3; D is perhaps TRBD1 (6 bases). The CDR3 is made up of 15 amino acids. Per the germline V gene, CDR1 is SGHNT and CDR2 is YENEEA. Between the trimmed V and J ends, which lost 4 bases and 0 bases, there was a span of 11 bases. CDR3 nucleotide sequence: TGTGCCAGCAGCTCGGACAGCCCGAGCACAGATACGCAGTATTTT. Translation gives CASSSDSPSTDTQYF.

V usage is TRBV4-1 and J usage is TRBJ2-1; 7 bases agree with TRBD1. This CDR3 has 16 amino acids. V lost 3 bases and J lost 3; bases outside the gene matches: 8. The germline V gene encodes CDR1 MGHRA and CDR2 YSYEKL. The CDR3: CASSHSGQIFYNEQFF. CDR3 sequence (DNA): TGCGCCAGCAGCCATTCGGGACAGATTTTCTACAATGAGCAGTTCTTC.

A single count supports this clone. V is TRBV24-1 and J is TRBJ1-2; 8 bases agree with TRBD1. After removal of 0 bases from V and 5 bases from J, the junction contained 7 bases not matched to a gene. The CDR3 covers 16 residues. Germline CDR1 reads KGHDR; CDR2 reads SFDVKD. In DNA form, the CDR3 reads TGTGCCACCAGTGATTTGGACGGGACAGGACGGTATGGCTACACCTTC. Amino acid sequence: CATSDLDGTGRYGYTF.

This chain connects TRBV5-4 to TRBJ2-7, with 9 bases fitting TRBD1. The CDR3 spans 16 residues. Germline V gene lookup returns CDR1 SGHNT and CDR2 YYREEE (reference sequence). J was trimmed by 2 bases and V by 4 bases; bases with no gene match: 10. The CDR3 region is CASSNAHRTGAYEQYF. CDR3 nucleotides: TGTGCCAGCAGCAACGCCCATAGGACAGGGGCCTACGAGCAGTACTTC. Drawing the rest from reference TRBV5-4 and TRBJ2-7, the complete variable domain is ETGVTQSPTHLIKTRGQQVTLRCSSQSGHNTVSWYQQALGQGPQFIFQYYREEENGRGNFPPRFSGLQFPNYSSELNVNALELDDSALYLCASSNAHRTGAYEQYFGPGTRLTVT.

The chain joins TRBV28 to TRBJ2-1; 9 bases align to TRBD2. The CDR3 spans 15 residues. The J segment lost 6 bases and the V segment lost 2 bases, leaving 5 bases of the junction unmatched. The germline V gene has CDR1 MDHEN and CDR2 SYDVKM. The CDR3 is CASSLLSGLANEQFF. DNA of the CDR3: TGTGCCAGCAGTTTACTCTCGGGACTAGCCAATGAGCAGTTCTTC.

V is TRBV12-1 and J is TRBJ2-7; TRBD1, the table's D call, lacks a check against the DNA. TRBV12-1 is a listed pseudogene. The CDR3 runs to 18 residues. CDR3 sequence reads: CASSFARLVRDREYEQYF. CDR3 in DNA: TGTGCCAGCAGCTTTGCCCGGCTCGTGAGGGACAGGGAGTACGAGCAGTACTTC.

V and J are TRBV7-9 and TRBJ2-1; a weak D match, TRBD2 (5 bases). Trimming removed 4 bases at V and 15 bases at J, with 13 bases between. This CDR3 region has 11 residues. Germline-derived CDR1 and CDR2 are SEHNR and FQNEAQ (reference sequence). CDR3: CASSSKDRGFF. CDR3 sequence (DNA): TGTGCCAGCAGCTCTAAGGACCGGGGGTTCTTC.

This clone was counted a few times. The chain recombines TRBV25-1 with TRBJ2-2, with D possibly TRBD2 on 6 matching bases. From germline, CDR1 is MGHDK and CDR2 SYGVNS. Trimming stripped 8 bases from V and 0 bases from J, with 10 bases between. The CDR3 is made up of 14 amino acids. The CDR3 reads CASRDFSNTGELFF. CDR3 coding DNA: TGTGCCAGCCGGGACTTTTCGAACACCGGGGAGCTGTTTTTT.

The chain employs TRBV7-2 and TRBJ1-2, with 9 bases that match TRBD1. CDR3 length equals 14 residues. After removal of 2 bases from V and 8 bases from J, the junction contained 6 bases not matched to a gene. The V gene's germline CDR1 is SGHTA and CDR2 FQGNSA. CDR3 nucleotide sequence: TGTGCCAGCAGCTTAAGGGGACAGGGAGCGGGCTACACCTTC. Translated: CASSLRGQGAGYTF.